Included here is one T cell receptor beta chain sequence, with context. Antigen unknown. The sample is drawn from a study of resident and recirculating memory T cells in vitiligo. No change in lesions over the prior 6 months defined stable disease. No patient showed confetti depigmentation, a clinical sign of active disease. Study-level points and caveats: Different lesions suggested infiltration by different T cell clones. Vitiligo lesions lacked a unique dominant clone, and clonality varied.

The data were produced by immunoSEQ multiplex PCR, yet TCRdb's version contains in-frame clones alone and is incomplete. The table includes 35,000 to 45,000 clones, roughly 91% detected once. The CDR3 loop spans 14 amino acids. J lost 5 bases, V lost 1 base, and 3 bases had no gene match. From germline, CDR1 is SGHVS and CDR2 FQNEAQ. Sequenced material: blood. The chain joins TRBV7-8 to TRBJ1-2, with 8 bases lining up with TRBD1. This receptor was taken from a male donor with vitiligo. Here the CDR3 DNA reads TGTGCCAGCAGCTTAGTCAGGACAGGGTATGGCTACACCTTC. Residues: CASSLVRTGYGYTF.